The clone carrying this TCR beta chain showed up many times. The data are from a study of T cells in Graves' hyperthyroidism and ophthalmopathy. The CDR3 has 17 amino acids. Germline CDR1 is MNHEY and CDR2 is SMNVEV (reference sequence). V lost 5 bases, J lost 4 bases, and 15 bases stayed unmatched. The CDR3 regions of TCR beta were amplified from RNA transcripts. When the TCR CDR3 underwent first-round RT-PCR, the HTBI primer set was used. Using its own MiXCR run on the multiplex PCR reads, TCRdb lists one record per CDR3 protein. This table has fewer than 650,000 distinct CDR3 sequences, 14% appearing once.

What was sequenced was blood. J is TRBJ2-7 and V is TRBV27, with 9 nucleotides matching TRBD1. This sequence was found in a young woman with Graves' ophthalmopathy. The CDR3: CASSISTGGTAEYEQYF. CDR3 sequence (DNA): TGTGCCAGCAGTATTTCGACAGGGGGGACGGCAGAGTACGAGCAGTACTTC.